This T cell receptor beta chain was captured by sequencing in a study of neurological immune-mediated disorders (dated by TCRdb to the late 2010s). For the study in its entirety: Among the approximately 34 multiple sclerosis patients, relapsing-remitting MS was present in some 31 and secondary progressive MS was present in 3. The approximately 110 TCR-beta libraries included longitudinal samples, technical triplicates and paired sorted CD4+ and CD8+ T-cell subsets alongside PBMC samples. The cohort was made up of about 68 subjects, consisting of some 15 HAM/TSP patients, about 34 multiple sclerosis patients and 20 healthy controls. The study compared peripheral blood TCR-beta repertoires of HTLV-I-associated myelopathy (HAM/TSP) patients, multiple sclerosis patients and healthy controls using UMI-based sequencing. Study-wide findings and limitations: In a phylogenetic analysis, the repertoires of 18 out of 34 MS patients fell into a single cluster of related CDR3 sequences, pointing to a possible signature at the repertoire level. No association of the MS cluster with clinical or MRI features was observed, and the need for larger cohorts was stated by the authors. TCR clonal expansion was highest in HAM/TSP patients and lowest in MS patients, with MS patients falling below even healthy controls. No identical CDR3 amino acid sequences were shared among expanded clones across subjects, suggesting private TCR-beta repertoires in all groups.

Trimming takes 1 base from V and 6 bases from J, and the germline ends sit 9 bases apart. CDR1 and CDR2 are read off the germline V gene as SGHRS and YFSETQ. The CDR3 contains 13 residues, cysteine and phenylalanine counted. Of the read, only the CDR3 DNA is kept; its 39 bases are in frame from base 1. cDNA was synthesized by template-switch 5'RACE using a primer with a 10-nucleotide random unique molecular identifier that tagged each TCR transcript. Each sequencing run produced over 160 million TCR-beta sequences covering 15-18 subjects. Total RNA was extracted with the RNeasy kit. The KAPA Real-time Library Amplification kit was used to amplify TCR-beta VDJ regions with primers for the TCR constant region and the 5'RACE anchor. A first PCR added sample indexes and Illumina adaptors, and a second PCR then raised library yield. After purification with Ampure beads, the TCR product of roughly 650 bp was size-selected on a 2% E-gel SizeSelection system. Before pooling, library quality was checked on a Bioanalyzer, concentration was measured with Qubit, and libraries were quantified with the Kapa Library Quantification kit. An Illumina HiSeq 2500 sequenced the libraries paired-end 2 x 150 bp. To increase sequence diversity, about 24-32% phiX was spiked into each library pool. From the authors' description of their analysis: Quality-filtered reads were processed with the UMI-based MiGEC pipeline, which removed over 75% of raw TCR sequences during error correction. VDJ genes were aligned to IMGT germline references, and clonotypes were defined by unique CDR3 amino acid sequence plus V-J genes. Clonal expansion, Shannon diversity, and CDR3 relatedness (CalcPairwiseDistances, ClusterSamples) were evaluated with VDJtools, and phylogenetic trees were built with CLCbio workbench. Clones with at least 8 unique UMIs were defined as expanded, with this threshold being based on coefficient-of-variation modelling across technical triplicates. TCRdb applied fastp at Q25 and MiXCR to the public reads, then kept only in-frame beta chains. Identical CDR3 protein sequences are pooled into one entry, listed with their most common genes and DNA. The V and J calls follow TCRdb's processing rather than the paper's. The sample table shows more than 50,000 distinct CDR3 sequences, and approximately 3.6% are seen once. About 7% of the sample comes from the top ten.

This clonotype was detected many times. Its antigen remains undetermined. Qualities for individual bases were not recorded, and no much larger clone is one base off. Libraries from unsorted PBMCs were made from 2 million PBMCs kept in RNAlater at -80 degrees C until RNA extraction. Multiple sclerosis patients were enrolled in a US clinical protocol under which disease progression was evaluated by magnetic resonance imaging. Peripheral blood underwent Ficoll-Hypaque density gradient centrifugation to isolate PBMCs, which were then cryopreserved in liquid nitrogen. Sequenced: PBMCs. This receptor chain uses TRBV5-1 and TRBJ2-3; the D gene is perhaps TRBD1 or TRBD2, each of them matching over 5 bases. This receptor was taken from a woman aged 55 to 70 with multiple sclerosis. For the CDR3, the sequence is CASSLSWGDTQYF. The sequence in DNA is TGCGCCAGCAGCTTGAGCTGGGGGGATACGCAGTATTTT.